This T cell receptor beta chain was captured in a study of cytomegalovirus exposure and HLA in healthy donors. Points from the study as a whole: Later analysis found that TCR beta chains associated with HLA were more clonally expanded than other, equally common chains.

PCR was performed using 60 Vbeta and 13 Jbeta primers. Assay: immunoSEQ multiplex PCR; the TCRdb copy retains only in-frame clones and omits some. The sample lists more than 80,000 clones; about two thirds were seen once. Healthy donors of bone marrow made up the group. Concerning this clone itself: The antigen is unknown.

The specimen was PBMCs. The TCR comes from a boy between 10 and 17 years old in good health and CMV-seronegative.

In nucleotides, the CDR3 is TGTGCCAGCAGCTTGACAGTTGATAATTCACCCCTCCACTTT. It is translated as CASSLTVDNSPLHF. The rearrangement links TRBV12-1 to TRBJ1-6; the D call of TRBD1 is as the table states it, not checked on the DNA. TRBV12-1 is reported as a pseudogene. CDR3 length: 14 residues.